This T cell receptor beta chain comes out of a study of vaccination and CD4 T cells after COVID-19. This sample's treatment: approximately 10-day PBMC culture with coronavirus spike peptide pools or control peptides (ViraFEST assay). The collection of CD4+ T cells from the unexposed donor took place before the COVID-19 pandemic (2011-2018). A word on this clonotype: What it recognizes is unknown. A junction end diverges from the germline sequence, so it may reflect a read error.

The Oncomine TCR Beta short-read assay was what sequenced the DNA obtained from cultured CD4+ T cells. Genomic DNA was drawn out of CD4+ T cells grown in culture. TCRdb ran MiXCR on the PCR reads and lists one entry per CDR3 protein. The repertoire holds about 10,000 distinct CDR3 sequences, with less than 40% as singletons. Germline-derived CDR1 and CDR2 are SGHTA and FQGNSA. The CDR3 has 15 residues. The chain uses TRBV7-2 and TRBJ2-7; 12 bases fit TRBD2. The sequencing input was CD4+ T cells from blood, cultured in vitro. The sequence came from a human donor in good health. CDR3 nucleotides: TGTGCCAGCAACTTAGGACTAGCGGGAACTTACGAGCAGTACTTC. It translates to CASNLGLAGTYEQYF.